This T cell receptor beta chain was captured in a study of OX40 agonist ivuxolimab in advanced cancers. Across the whole study: Patients achieving partial responses numbered three: one hepatocellular carcinoma case and two cutaneous melanoma cases.

Whole-study results and caveats: Several nonresponders also turned out to have low normalized T-cell clonal expansion.

As to this clone: Antigen specificity is unknown.

There are 15 residues in the CDR3. Germline values: CDR1 MNHNY, CDR2 SVGAGI (reference sequence). The ends lost 3 bases at V and 2 bases at J; junction bases unmatched: 6. Some clones are missing from TCRdb's copy, which holds only in-frame ones; the method was immunoSEQ multiplex PCR. The table includes about 50,000 clones, about 81% detected once. This specimen consisted of CD4+ or CD8+ T cells sorted from blood, obtained in a trial of the OX40 agonist ivuxolimab. This chain uses TRBV6-6 with TRBJ1-2, with 7 bases matching TRBD1. This receptor was taken from an adult with an advanced solid tumor such as melanoma, head and neck, liver or kidney cancer. This CDR3 reads CASSYSGQKNYGYTF. For the CDR3, the DNA is TGTGCCAGCAGTTATTCGGGACAGAAAAACTATGGCTACACCTTC.